The 16 T cell receptor beta chains in this list originate from one sample, sequenced in a study of T cells in Graves' hyperthyroidism and ophthalmopathy. Authors of the study amplified TCR beta CDR3 regions from RNA transcripts. Researchers ran a first-round RT-PCR on the TCR CDR3 using the HTBI primer set. TCRdb recomputed calls from the multiplex PCR reads with MiXCR, one row per CDR3 protein. The data hold a few hundred thousand distinct CDR3 sequences, with approximately 16% observed a single time. The sample comprised blood. These receptors all come from a woman aged 40 to 55 with Graves' ophthalmopathy.

The genes are TRBV27 and TRBJ2-2; D remains ambiguous. V gave up 3 bases and J gave up 3 bases, with 8 bases separating them. Germline V gene data show CDR1 as MNHEY and CDR2 as SMNVEV (reference sequence). This CDR3 spans 14 amino acids. In DNA form, the CDR3 reads TGTGCCAGCAGTTTGCAAGGCCACACCGGGGAGCTGTTTTTT. It is translated as CASSLQGHTGELFF.

There are a few counts of this clonotype. V gene TRBV2 combines with J gene TRBJ1-1, with a weak D call TRBD1 (6 bases). V dropped 4 bases and J dropped 0 bases, with 15 bases sitting between them. The CDR3 consists of 16 residues. The germline CDR1 and CDR2 sequences are SNHLY and FYNNEI. DNA for the CDR3: TGTGCCAGCAGTGGACGCGGGACAAACATGAACACTGAAGCTTTCTTT. It specifies CASSGRGTNMNTEAFF.

This clonotype was observed a few times. The chain joins TRBV6-1 to TRBJ2-7; 7 bases map to TRBD1. From germline, CDR1 is MNHNS and CDR2 SASEGT. This CDR3 is 14 amino acids long. Trimming took 5 bases from V and 5 from J; bases not matched to a gene: 9. This CDR3 is CASSLQGNRHEQYF. DNA of the CDR3: TGTGCCAGCAGTTTACAGGGGAATAGGCACGAGCAGTACTTC.

The table lists this clonotype with many counts. The rearrangement joins TRBV2 to TRBJ2-1; TRBD2 matches at 7 bases. The trim removed 3 bases at V and 7 bases at J, leaving 6 bases unmatched. The CDR3 runs to 14 residues. Per germline, CDR1 SNHLY and CDR2 FYNNEI. In DNA form, the CDR3 reads TGTGCCAGCAGTGATCGCGGGGGTAAGAATGAGCAGTTCTTC. This codes for CASSDRGGKNEQFF.

This clonotype has more than one count but fewer than ten. V usage is TRBV18 and J usage is TRBJ2-7, with TRBD1 matching over 8 bases. Germline trimming cut 0 bases from V and 6 bases from J; bases unmatched to any gene: 7. The CDR3 covers 15 residues. Germline assignment: CDR1 KGHSH and CDR2 LQKENI. This chain's CDR3 is CASSPPIGQGSEQYF. DNA for the CDR3: TGTGCCAGCTCACCACCTATCGGACAGGGTTCCGAGCAGTACTTC.

The chain has TRBV12-3 or TRBV12-4 and TRBJ1-2; maybe TRBD1 (6 bases). The ends were cut back, 6 bases at V and 1 base at J, with 12 bases in the middle. The CDR3 length is 14 residues. This CDR3 reads CASSPRGVNYGYTF. The CDR3 DNA follows: TGTGCCAGCAGCCCTAGGGGGGTTAACTATGGCTACACCTTC.

This clonotype was seen repeatedly, ten times or more. The genes are TRBV6-6 and TRBJ1-4; possibly TRBD1 for D (5 bases). V lost 0 bases and J 8 bases, leaving 10 bases between the germline ends. Germline loops: CDR1 MNHNY, CDR2 SVGAGI (reference sequence). The CDR3 is 14 amino acids. The CDR3 DNA sequence: TGTGCCAGCAGTTACTCCGGGGCGCGGGAAAAACTGTTTTTT. This codes for CASSYSGAREKLFF.

Of note for this clonotype: It may be a read error: a sequence one base away is much more abundant. The V gene is TRBV20-1, the J gene TRBJ1-1, with D uncertain. This CDR3 has 14 residues. From germline, CDR1 is DFQATT and CDR2 SNEGSKA (reference sequence). The CDR3 loop reads CSARPKQSNTEALF. CDR3 in DNA: TGCAGTGCTAGACCAAAACAGTCGAACACTGAAGCTCTCTTT.

With regard to this clonotype: Without the conserved terminal phenylalanine or tryptophan, this CDR3 likely stems from a read error. The chain is built from TRBV5-1 and TRBJ1-2; maybe TRBD1 (5 bases). V lost 4 bases, J lost 5 bases, and 9 bases lay in between. In germline, CDR1 is SGHRS, CDR2 YFSETQ. This CDR3 comprises 12 residues. The CDR3 loop reads CASSTGDYGYTL. The CDR3 DNA is TGCGCCAGCAGCACGGGGGATTATGGCTACACCCTC.

The chain employs TRBV4-1 and TRBJ2-1; 7 bases line up with TRBD2. The CDR3 length is 15 residues. Germline lookup yields CDR1 MGHRA and CDR2 YSYEKL. The V and J ends lost 1 base and 12 bases, in that order; junction bases with no gene match: 12. The CDR3 nucleotides read TGCGCCAGCAGCCAAGGCCCCGCAGGGAGGGCGGGGCAGTTCTTC. Encoded protein: CASSQGPAGRAGQFF.

This clonotype was found many times. This rearrangement joins TRBV2 to TRBJ2-3; D unresolved. The V gene's germline CDR1 is SNHLY and CDR2 FYNNEI. Trimming took off 5 bases at V and 6 bases at J, with 9 bases between the two ends. CDR3 size: 12 residues. CDR3 sequence (DNA): TGTGCCAGCAGTTTAGTATGGGATACGCAGTATTTT. Translating it yields CASSLVWDTQYF.

This clonotype was detected many times. The V and J genes are TRBV7-2 and TRBJ2-3; TRBD2 matches 8 bases. The CDR3 runs 16 residues. V dropped 3 bases and J dropped 0; count of bases not matched to a gene: 5. Looked up from germline, CDR1 is SGHTA and CDR2 is FQGNSA. CDR3 sequence (DNA): TGTGCCAGCAGCTTCTTACTAGCGGTGAGCACAGATACGCAGTATTTT. Translated: CASSFLLAVSTDTQYF.

This clonotype was seen repeatedly, ten times or more. V gene TRBV28 combines with J gene TRBJ2-7, with unresolved D. CDR3 length equals 16 residues. Germline CDR1 reads MDHEN; CDR2 reads SYDVKM. Trimming pared 2 bases from V and 0 bases from J, leaving 14 bases between. CDR3 region: CASSLGIQSPSYEQYF. The CDR3 region has the DNA TGTGCCAGCAGTTTAGGAATTCAATCACCCTCCTACGAGCAGTACTTC.

This clonotype was seen more than once but under ten times. The rearrangement links TRBV20-1 to TRBJ2-7; 9 bases fit TRBD2. Trimming removed 6 bases from V and 5 bases from J; junction bases left unmatched: 8. CDR1 is DFQATT, CDR2 SNEGSKA, per germline (reference sequence). The CDR3 sequence is 13 residues long. Written as DNA, the CDR3 is TGCAGTGCCCGGGCTAGCGGGGACCACGAGCAGTACTTC. The encoded protein is CSARASGDHEQYF.

This clonotype has only a few counts. The chain is built from TRBV30 and TRBJ2-7; 10 bases map to TRBD2. V was clipped by 4 bases and J by 4 bases; unmatched bases: 4. The germline V gene has CDR1 GTSNPN and CDR2 SVGIG (reference sequence). The CDR3 is 13 amino acids. Written as DNA, the CDR3 is TGTGCCTGGAAAGCGGGAGGGCCGTACGAGCAGTACTTC. Its translation is CAWKAGGPYEQYF.

The genes are TRBV25-1 and TRBJ2-5; the D gene is possibly TRBD2 (6 bases). The CDR3 is 15 residues long. Trimming pared 6 bases from V and 5 bases from J, leaving 19 bases between. CDR1 and CDR2 (germline): MGHDK, SYGVNS. The CDR3 region has the DNA TGTGCCAGCAGCGGCCCCGGGACTTATCGGGAGACCCAGTACTTC. This gives the protein CASSGPGTYRETQYF.